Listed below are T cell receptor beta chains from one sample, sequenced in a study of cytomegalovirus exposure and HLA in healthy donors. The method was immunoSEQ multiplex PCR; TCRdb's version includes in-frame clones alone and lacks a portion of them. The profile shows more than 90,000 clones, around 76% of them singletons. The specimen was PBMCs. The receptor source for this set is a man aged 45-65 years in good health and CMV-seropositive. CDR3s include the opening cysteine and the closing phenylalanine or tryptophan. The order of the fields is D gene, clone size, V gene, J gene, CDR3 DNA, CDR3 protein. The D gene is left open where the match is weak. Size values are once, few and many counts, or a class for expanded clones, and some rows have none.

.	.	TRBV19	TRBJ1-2	TGTGCCAGTTCCGGGGATCACGCTAACTATGGCTACACCTTC	CASSGDHANYGYTF
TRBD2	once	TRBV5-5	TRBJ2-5	TGTGCCAGCAGCTTCCTAGCGGGGGGGTCCGAGACCCAGTACTTC	CASSFLAGGSETQYF
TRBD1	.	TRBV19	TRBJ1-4	TGTGCCAGTAGTAAAACGGCCACAGGGGGGAATAATGAAAAACTGTTTTTT	CASSKTATGGNNEKLFF
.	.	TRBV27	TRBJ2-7	TGTGCCAGCAGTTTACAGGCCAGCCCCCACGAGCAGTACTTC	CASSLQASPHEQYF
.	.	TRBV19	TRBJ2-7	TGTGCCAGTAGTATAGACTCCTACAGGGAAGGAAGCTACGAGCAGTACTTC	CASSIDSYREGSYEQYF
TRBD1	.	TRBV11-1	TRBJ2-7	TGTGCCAGCAGCTTAGAGACAGGGGGGAGCGAGCAGTACTTC	CASSLETGGSEQYF
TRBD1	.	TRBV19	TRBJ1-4	TGTGCCAGTATCGACAGGGGTATAGGTGAAAAACTGTTTTTT	CASIDRGIGEKLFF
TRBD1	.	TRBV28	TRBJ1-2	TGTGCCAGCAGCCCCGCAGACAGGGAAGCTAACTATGGCTACACCTTC	CASSPADREANYGYTF
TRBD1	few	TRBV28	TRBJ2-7	TGTGCCAGCAGCCCAGGGGGTGGGGGCGGTCGCTCCTACGAGCAGTACTTC	CASSPGGGGGRSYEQYF
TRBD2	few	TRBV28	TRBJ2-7	TGTGCCAGCAGGACTGTGGGAGGGTTGGAGCAGTACTTC	CASRTVGGLEQYF
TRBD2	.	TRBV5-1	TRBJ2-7	TGCGCCAGCAGCTTGGAGGCGGCGGGAGCGGGGGAGCAGTACTTC	CASSLEAAGAGEQYF
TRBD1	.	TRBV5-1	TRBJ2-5	TGCGCCAGCAGGACAGGGGAAGGGGAGACCCAGTACTTC	CASRTGEGETQYF
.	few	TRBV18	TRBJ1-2	TGTGCCAGCTCAGGGGACTACGCCTTTGGCTACACCTTC	CASSGDYAFGYTF
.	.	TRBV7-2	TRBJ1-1	TGTGCCAGCAGCCTAGAAGGCAGGGGAACCACTGAAGCTTTCTTT	CASSLEGRGTTEAFF
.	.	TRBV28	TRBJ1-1	TGTGCCAGCAGTTTCGAGACAGTGAACACTGAAGCTTTCTTT	CASSFETVNTEAFF
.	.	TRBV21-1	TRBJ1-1	TGTGCCAGCAGCAAAGAAGGGGGCAGGATGAACACTGAAGCTTTCTTT	CASSKEGGRMNTEAFF
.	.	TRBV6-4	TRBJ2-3	TGTGCCAGCAGTGACTCAGGACTAAGAACAGATACGCAGTATTTT	CASSDSGLRTDTQYF
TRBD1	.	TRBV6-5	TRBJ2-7	TGTGCCAGCACCCAACAACAAACCGGGACAGACGAGCAGTACTTC	CASTQQQTGTDEQYF